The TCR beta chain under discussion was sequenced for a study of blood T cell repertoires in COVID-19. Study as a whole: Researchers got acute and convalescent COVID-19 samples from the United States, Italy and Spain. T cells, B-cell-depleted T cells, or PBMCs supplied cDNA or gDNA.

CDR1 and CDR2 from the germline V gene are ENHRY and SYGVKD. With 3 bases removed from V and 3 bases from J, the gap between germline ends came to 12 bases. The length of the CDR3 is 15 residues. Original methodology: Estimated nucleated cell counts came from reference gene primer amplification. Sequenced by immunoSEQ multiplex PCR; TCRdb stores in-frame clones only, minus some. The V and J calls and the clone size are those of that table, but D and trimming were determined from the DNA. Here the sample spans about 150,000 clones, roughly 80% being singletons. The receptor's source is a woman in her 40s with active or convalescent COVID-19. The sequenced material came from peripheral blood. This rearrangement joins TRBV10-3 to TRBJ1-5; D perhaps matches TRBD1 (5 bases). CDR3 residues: CAISDGGTNNQPQHF. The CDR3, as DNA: TGTGCCATCAGTGACGGGGGGACGAACAATCAGCCCCAGCATTTT.